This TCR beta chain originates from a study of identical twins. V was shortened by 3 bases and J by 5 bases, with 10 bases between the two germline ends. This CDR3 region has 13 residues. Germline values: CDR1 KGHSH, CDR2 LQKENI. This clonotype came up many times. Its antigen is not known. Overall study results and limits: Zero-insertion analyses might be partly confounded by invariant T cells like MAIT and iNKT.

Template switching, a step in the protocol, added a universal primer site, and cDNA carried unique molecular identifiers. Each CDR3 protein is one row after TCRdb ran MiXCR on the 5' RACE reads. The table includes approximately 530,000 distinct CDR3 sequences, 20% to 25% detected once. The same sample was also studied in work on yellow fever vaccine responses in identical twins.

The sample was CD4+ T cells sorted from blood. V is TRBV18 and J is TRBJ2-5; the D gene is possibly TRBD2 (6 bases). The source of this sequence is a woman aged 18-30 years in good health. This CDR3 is CASSPPGEETQYF. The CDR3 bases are TGTGCCAGCTCACCTCCGGGAGAGGAGACCCAGTACTTC.